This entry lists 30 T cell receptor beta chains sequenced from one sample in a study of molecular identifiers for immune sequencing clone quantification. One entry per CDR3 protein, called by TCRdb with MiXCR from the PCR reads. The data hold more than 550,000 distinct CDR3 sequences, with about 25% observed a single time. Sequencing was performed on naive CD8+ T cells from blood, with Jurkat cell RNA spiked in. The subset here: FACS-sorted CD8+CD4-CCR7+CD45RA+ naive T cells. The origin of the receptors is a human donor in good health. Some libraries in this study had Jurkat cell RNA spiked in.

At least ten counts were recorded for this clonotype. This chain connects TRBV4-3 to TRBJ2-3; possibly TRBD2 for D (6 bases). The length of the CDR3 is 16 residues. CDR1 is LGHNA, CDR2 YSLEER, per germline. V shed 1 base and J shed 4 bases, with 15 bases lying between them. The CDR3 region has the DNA TGCGCCAGCAGCCAAGTTTTCCGGGACTCGCCAGATACGCAGTATTTT. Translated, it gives CASSQVFRDSPDTQYF.

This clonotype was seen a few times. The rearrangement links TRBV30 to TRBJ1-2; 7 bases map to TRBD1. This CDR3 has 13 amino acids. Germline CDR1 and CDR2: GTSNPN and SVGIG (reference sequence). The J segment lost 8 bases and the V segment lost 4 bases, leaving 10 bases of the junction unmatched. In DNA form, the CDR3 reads TGTGCCTGGAATACGCAGGGGGATGAAGGCTACACCTTC. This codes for CAWNTQGDEGYTF.

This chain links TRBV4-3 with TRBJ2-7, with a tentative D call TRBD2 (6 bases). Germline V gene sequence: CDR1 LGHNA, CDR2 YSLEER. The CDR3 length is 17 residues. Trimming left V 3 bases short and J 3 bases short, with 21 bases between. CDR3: CASSHASGANPNYEQYF. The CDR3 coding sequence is TGCGCCAGCAGCCATGCCTCGGGAGCTAATCCCAACTACGAGCAGTACTTC.

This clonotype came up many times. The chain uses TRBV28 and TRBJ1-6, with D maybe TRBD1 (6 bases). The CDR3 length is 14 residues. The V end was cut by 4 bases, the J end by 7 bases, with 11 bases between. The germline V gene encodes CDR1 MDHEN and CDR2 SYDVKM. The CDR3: CASSYRVRNSPLHF. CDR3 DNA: TGTGCCAGCAGTTACAGGGTTAGGAATTCACCCCTCCACTTT.

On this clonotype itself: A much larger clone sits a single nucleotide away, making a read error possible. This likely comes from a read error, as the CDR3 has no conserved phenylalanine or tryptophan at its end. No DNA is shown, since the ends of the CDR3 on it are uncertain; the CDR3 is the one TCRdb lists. The CDR3 protein is CASSQEAGDRVL. The chain recombines TRBV4-3 with TRBJ1-4; the listed D gene, TRBD1, was not tested against the DNA. In germline, CDR1 is LGHNA, CDR2 YSLEER. Including both end residues, the CDR3 is 12 amino acids long.

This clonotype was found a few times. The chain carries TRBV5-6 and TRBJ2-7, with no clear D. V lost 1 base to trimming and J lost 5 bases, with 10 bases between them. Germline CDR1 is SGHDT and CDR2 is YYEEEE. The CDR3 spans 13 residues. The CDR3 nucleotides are TGTGCCAGCAGCTTGAGTAGTTCCCACGAGCAGTACTTC. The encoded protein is CASSLSSSHEQYF.

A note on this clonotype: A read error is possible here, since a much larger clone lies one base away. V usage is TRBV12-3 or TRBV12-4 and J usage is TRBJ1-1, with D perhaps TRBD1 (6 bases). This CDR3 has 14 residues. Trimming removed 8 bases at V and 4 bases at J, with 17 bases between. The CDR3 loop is CASGQLYRATEAFF. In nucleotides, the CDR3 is TGTGCCAGCGGTCAACTGTACAGGGCCACTGAAGCTTTCTTT.

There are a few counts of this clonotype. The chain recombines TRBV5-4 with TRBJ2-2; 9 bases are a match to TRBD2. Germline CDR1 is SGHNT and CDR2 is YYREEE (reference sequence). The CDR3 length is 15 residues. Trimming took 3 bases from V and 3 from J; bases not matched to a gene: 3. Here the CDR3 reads CASSSAGGDTGELFF. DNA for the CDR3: TGTGCCAGCAGCTCAGCGGGAGGCGACACCGGGGAGCTGTTTTTT.

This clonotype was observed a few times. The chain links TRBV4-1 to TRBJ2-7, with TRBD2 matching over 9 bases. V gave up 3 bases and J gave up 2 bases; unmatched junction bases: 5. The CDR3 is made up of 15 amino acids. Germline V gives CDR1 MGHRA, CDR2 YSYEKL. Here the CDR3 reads CASSHSKREAYEQYF. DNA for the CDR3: TGCGCCAGCAGCCACAGTAAGCGGGAGGCCTACGAGCAGTACTTC.

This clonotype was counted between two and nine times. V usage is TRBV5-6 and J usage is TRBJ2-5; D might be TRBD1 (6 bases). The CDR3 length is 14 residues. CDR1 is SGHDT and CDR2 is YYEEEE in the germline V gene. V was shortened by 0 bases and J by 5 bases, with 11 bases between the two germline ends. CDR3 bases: TGTGCCAGCAGCTTGGCTACAGGGTGGGAGACCCAGTACTTC. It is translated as CASSLATGWETQYF. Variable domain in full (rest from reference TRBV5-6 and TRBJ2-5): DAGVTQSPTHLIKTRGQQVTLRCSPKSGHDTVSWYQQALGQGPQFIFQYYEEEERQRGNFPDRFSGHQFPNYSSELNVNALLLGDSALYLCASSLATGWETQYFGPGTRLLVL.

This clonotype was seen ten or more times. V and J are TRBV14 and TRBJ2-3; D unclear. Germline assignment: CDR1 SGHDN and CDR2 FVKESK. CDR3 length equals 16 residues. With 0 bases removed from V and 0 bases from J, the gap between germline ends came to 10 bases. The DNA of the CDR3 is TGTGCCAGCAGCCAAGATTTCAGTTCTAGCACAGATACGCAGTATTTT. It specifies CASSQDFSSSTDTQYF.

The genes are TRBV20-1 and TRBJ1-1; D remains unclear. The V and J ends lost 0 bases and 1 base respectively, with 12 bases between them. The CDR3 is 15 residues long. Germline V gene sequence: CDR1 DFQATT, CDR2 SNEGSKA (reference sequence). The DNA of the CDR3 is TGCAGTGCTAGAGATCGGCCAGCGGGGAACACTGAAGCTTTCTTT. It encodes CSARDRPAGNTEAFF.

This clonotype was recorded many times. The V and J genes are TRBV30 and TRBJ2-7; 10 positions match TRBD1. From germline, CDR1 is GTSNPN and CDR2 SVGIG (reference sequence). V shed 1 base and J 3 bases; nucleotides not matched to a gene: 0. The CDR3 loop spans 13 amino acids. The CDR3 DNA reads TGTGCCTGGAGTGGGACAGGGGGCTACGAGCAGTACTTC. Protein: CAWSGTGGYEQYF.

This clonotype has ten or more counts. CDR3 region: CATGKLSLATNEKLFF. The DNA of the CDR3 is TGTGCCACAGGGAAGCTATCTCTCGCAACTAATGAAAAACTGTTTTTT. V is TRBV7-9 and J is TRBJ1-4; D perhaps matches TRBD1 (5 bases). V lost 10 bases to trimming and J lost 0 bases, with 18 bases between them. CDR3 length equals 16 residues. Germline V lookup: CDR1 SEHNR, CDR2 FQNEAQ (reference sequence).

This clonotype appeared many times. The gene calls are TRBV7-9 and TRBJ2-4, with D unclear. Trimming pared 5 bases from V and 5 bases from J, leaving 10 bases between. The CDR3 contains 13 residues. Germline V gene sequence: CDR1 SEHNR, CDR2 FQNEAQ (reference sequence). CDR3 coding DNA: TGTGCCAGCAGCGTTACCCCAGAAAACATTCAGTACTTC. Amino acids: CASSVTPENIQYF.

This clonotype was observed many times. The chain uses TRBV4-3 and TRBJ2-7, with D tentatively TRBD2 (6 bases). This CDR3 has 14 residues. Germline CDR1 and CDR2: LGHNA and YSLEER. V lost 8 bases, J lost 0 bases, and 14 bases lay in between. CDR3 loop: CASARLVSSYEQYF. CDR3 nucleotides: TGCGCCAGCGCCCGACTAGTCAGCTCCTACGAGCAGTACTTC.

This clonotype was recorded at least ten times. CDR3: CSASFGGRHPTDTQYF. The CDR3 DNA follows: TGCAGTGCTAGCTTCGGGGGCAGACACCCGACCGATACGCAGTATTTT. The chain employs TRBV20-1 and TRBJ2-3; possibly TRBD1 or TRBD2 for D (6 bases each). In germline, CDR1 is DFQATT, CDR2 SNEGSKA (reference sequence). The CDR3 extends over 16 amino acids. With 3 bases removed from V and 6 bases from J, the gap between germline ends came to 22 bases.

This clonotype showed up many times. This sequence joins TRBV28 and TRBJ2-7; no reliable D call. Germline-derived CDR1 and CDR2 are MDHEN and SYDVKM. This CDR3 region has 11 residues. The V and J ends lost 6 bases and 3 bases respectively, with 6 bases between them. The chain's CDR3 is CASSRIYEQYF. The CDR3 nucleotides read TGTGCCAGCAGCCGAATCTACGAGCAGTACTTC.

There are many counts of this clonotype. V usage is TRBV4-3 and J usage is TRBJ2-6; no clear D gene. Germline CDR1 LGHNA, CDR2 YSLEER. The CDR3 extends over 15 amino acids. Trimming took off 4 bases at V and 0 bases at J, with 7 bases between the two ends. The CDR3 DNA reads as TGCGCCAGCAGCCCCAGAAACTCTGGGGCCAACGTCCTGACTTTC. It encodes CASSPRNSGANVLTF.

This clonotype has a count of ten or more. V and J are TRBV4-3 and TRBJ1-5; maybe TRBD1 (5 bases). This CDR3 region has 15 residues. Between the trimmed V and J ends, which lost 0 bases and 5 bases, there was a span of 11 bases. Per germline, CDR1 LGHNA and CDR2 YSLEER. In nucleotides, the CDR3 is TGCGCCAGCAGCCAAGATTGGGGGTTGTATCAGCCCCAGCATTTT. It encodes CASSQDWGLYQPQHF.

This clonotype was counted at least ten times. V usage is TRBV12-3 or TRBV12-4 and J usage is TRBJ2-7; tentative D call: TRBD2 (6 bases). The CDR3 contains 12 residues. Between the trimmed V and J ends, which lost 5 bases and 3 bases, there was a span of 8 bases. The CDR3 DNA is TGTGCCAGCAGTCCGGGGGACTACGAGCAGTACTTC. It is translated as CASSPGDYEQYF.

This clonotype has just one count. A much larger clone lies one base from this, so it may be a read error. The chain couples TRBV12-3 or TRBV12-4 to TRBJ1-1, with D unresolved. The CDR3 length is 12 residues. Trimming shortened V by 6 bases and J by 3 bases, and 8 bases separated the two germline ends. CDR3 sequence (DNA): TGTGCCAGCAGGGCAGGTTACACTGAAGCTTTCTTT. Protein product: CASRAGYTEAFF.

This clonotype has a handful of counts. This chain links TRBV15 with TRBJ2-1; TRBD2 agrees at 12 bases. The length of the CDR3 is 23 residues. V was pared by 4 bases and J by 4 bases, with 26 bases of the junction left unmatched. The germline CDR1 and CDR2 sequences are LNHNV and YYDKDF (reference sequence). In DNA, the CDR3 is TGTGCCACCAGCATTCCCGGCGCGACTAGCGGGAGAGGGGGGGCCTTGCCATACAATGAGCAGTTCTTC. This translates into CATSIPGATSGRGGALPYNEQFF.

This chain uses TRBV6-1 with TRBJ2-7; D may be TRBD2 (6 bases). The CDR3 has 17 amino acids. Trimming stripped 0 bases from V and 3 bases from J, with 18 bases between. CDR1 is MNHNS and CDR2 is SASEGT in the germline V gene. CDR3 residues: CASSEARGPGINYEQYF. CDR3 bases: TGTGCCAGCAGTGAAGCGCGGGGTCCGGGGATAAACTACGAGCAGTACTTC.

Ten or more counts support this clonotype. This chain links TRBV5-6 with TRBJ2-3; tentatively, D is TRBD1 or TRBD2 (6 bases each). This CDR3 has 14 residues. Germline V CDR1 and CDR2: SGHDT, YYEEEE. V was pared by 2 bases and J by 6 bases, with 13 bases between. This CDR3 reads CASSLGGRDDTQYF. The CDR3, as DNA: TGTGCCAGCAGCTTAGGGGGGCGCGATGATACGCAGTATTTT.

CDR3 in amino acids: CASSQGKTSGGATDTQYF. DNA of the CDR3: TGTGCCAGCAGCCAAGGAAAGACTAGCGGGGGGGCGACAGATACGCAGTATTTT. The V gene is TRBV3-2, the J gene TRBJ2-3; the listed D gene, TRBD2, was not tested against the DNA. TRBV3-2 is classified as a pseudogene. The CDR3 consists of 18 residues.

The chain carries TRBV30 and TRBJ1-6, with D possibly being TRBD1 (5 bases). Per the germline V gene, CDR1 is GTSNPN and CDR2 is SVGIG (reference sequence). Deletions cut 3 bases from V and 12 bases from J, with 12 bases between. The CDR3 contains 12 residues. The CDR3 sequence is CAWREQGLPLHF. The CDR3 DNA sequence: TGTGCCTGGAGGGAGCAGGGATTACCCCTCCACTTT.

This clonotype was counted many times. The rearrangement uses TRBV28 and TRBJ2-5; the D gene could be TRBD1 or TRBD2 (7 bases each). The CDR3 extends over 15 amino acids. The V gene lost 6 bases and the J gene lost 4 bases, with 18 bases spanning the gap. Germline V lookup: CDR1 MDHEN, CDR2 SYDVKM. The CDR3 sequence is CASRPQGGSRETQYF. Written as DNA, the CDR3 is TGTGCCAGCAGACCCCAGGGGGGGTCTCGAGAGACCCAGTACTTC.

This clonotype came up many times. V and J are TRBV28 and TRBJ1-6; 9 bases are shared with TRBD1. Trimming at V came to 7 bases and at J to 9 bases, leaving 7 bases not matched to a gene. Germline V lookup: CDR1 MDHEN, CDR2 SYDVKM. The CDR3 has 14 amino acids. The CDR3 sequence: CASKVTGGTSPLHF. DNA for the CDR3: TGTGCCAGCAAAGTTACAGGGGGCACTTCACCCCTCCACTTT.

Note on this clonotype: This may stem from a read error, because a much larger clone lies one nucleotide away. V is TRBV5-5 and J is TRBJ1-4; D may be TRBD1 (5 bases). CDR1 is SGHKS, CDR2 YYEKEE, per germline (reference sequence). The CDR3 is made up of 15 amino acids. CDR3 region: CASSSTGRINEELFF. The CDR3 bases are TGTGCCAGCAGCTCGACGGGGCGGATAAATGAAGAACTGTTTTTT.